One T cell receptor (beta chain) is described in this entry. For the second PCR, which ran for about 7 to 11 cycles, a sample-barcoded 5' primer and a J-beta primer mix were used. TCRdb re-called the 5' RACE reads through MiXCR, storing one row per CDR3 protein. In the table there are 600,000 to 1,000,000 distinct CDR3 sequences, around 25% of which are singletons. This record comes from a study of blood T cells in healthy people across ages. The CDR3 length is 15 residues. The V segment lost 2 bases and the J segment 3 bases; nucleotides outside the gene matches: 2. Germline V gives CDR1 MNHEY, CDR2 SVGAGI. These data were likewise used in another study, on T cells of mothers and their children. From that paper: Thymic selection molds TCR recombination output in a comparable way in related and unrelated pairs.

This TCR was recovered from a boy younger than 18 in good health. The V and J genes are TRBV6-5 and TRBJ1-1, with 11 bases that match TRBD1. Input material: blood. Here the CDR3 DNA reads TGTGCCAGCAGTTACGGGACAGGGGGAGACACTGAAGCTTTCTTT. This gives the protein CASSYGTGGDTEAFF.